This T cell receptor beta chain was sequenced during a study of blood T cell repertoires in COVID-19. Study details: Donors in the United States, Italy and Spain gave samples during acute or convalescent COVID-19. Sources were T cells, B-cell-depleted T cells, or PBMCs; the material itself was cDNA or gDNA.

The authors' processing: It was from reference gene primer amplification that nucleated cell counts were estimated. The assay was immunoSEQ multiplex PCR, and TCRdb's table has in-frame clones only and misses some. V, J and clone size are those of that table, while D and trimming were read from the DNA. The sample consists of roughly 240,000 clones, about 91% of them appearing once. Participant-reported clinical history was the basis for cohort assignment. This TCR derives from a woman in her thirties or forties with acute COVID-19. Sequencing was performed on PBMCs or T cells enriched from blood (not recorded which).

CDR3 bases: TGTGCCAGCAGCTTAACTCCTTCCTACAATGAGCAGTTCTTC. Amino acid sequence: CASSLTPSYNEQFF. The V call is TRBV11-2, the J call TRBJ2-1; no clear D gene. The CDR3 totals 14 residues. The germline CDR1 and CDR2 sequences are SGHAT and FQNNGV. V was cut by 2 bases and J by 1 base, with 6 bases left in between.